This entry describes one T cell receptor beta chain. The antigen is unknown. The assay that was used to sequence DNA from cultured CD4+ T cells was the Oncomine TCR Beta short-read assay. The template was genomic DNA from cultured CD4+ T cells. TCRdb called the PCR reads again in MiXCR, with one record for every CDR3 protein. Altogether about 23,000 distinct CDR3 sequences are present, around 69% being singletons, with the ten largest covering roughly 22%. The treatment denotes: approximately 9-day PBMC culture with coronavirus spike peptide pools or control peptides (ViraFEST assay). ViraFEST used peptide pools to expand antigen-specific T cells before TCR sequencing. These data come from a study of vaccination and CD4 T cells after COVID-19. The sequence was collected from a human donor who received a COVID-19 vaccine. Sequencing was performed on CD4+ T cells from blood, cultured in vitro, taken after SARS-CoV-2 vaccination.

In DNA, the CDR3 is TGTGCCAGCAGCCCGACAGGGGTTGAGACCCAGTACTTC. This translates into CASSPTGVETQYF. V is TRBV7-7 and J is TRBJ2-5; 8 bases fit TRBD1. V gave up 5 bases and J gave up 5 bases; unmatched junction bases: 4. The CDR3 length is 13 residues. The germline CDR1 and CDR2 sequences are SSHAT and FNYEAQ (reference sequence).